This T cell receptor (beta chain) was found in a study of blood T cell repertoires in COVID-19. Turning to the study itself: Spain, Italy and the United States supplied samples that represented acute and convalescent COVID-19. Sources were T cells, B-cell-depleted T cells, or PBMCs; the material itself was cDNA or gDNA.

In the study's own analysis: Estimates of nucleated cell counts were drawn from the amplification of reference gene primers. TCRdb's copy holds only in-frame clones and misses some; the assay was immunoSEQ multiplex PCR. For V, J and clone size, that table is used; D and trimming come from the DNA. Of some 100,000 clones detected, roughly 88% appear once; the ten largest clones hold 6.5% to 9.5%. The CDR3 has 15 amino acids. The germline CDR1 and CDR2 sequences are LGHDT and YNNKEL (reference sequence). V was clipped by 3 bases and J by 2 bases; unmatched bases: 7. The clonotype comes from a woman in her 70s with acute or convalescent COVID-19. The chain recombines TRBV3-1 (or the pseudogene TRBV3-2) with TRBJ2-7, with 7 positions matching TRBD2. Sequencing used peripheral blood. The CDR3 protein is CASSHTKRDPYEQYF. CDR3 in DNA: TGTGCCAGCAGCCACACCAAGCGGGATCCCTACGAGCAGTACTTC.